The 14 T cell receptor beta chains listed next were all sequenced from one sample in a study of a mutant IDH1 vaccine in newly diagnosed glioma. TCRdb's table, derived via immunoSEQ multiplex PCR, lists solely in-frame clones and lacks some. The table records over 10,000 clones, just over 75% of them present only once. Regarding time point: week 47, end of study. The study gave 300 ug of mutant IDH1 20-mer peptide per vaccine dose, with topical imiquimod. Their target antigens are unknown. The specimen was PBMCs, collected from a glioma patient whose treatment included an IDH1 peptide vaccine. The receptors derive from a woman aged 40 to 49 with glioma.

The table lists this clone with a count of one. This chain joins TRBV9 and TRBJ2-7; no reliable D call. The germline CDR1 and CDR2 sequences are SGDLS and YYNGEE. The CDR3 has 15 residues. Trimming left V 0 bases short and J 2 bases short, with 12 bases between. The CDR3 bases are TGTGCCAGCAGCGTAGGGCTAGACCAGACCTACGAGCAGTACTTC. As protein: CASSVGLDQTYEQYF.

This chain links TRBV7-8 with TRBJ1-5, with 7 bases identical to TRBD1. From germline, CDR1 is SGHVS and CDR2 FQNEAQ. With 3 bases clipped from V and 8 bases from J, the junction kept 4 bases outside the gene matches. The CDR3 loop spans 13 amino acids. CDR3 region: CASSFDRAEPQHF. CDR3 bases: TGTGCCAGCAGCTTTGACAGGGCCGAGCCCCAGCATTTT.

The chain is built from TRBV11-2 and TRBJ2-7; 7 nucleotides agree with TRBD1. This CDR3 contains 13 residues. Unmatched junction bases numbered 3, after V lost 1 base and J lost 6 bases. CDR1 SGHAT and CDR2 FQNNGV come from the germline V gene. CDR3 sequence (DNA): TGTGCCAGCAGCTTAGGACAGGGTTTCGAGCAGTACTTC. Translation gives CASSLGQGFEQYF.

This chain uses TRBV4-2 with TRBJ2-2; TRBD2 might be the D (6 bases). The CDR3 sequence is 15 residues long. Germline values: CDR1 LGHNA, CDR2 YNFKEQ. Trimming took 1 base from V and 5 from J, leaving 11 bases between them. The CDR3 protein is CASSQGLGGTGELFF. As DNA, the CDR3 is TGTGCCAGCAGCCAAGGACTAGGCGGGACCGGGGAGCTGTTTTTT.

The chain joins TRBV7-8 to TRBJ1-2; D is ambiguous. CDR1 and CDR2 from the germline V gene are SGHVS and FQNEAQ. The CDR3 has 14 residues. With 3 bases removed from V and 3 bases from J, the gap between germline ends came to 11 bases. CDR3 sequence: CASSFLGFDYGYTF. The CDR3 region has the DNA TGTGCCAGCAGCTTTTTAGGCTTCGACTATGGCTACACCTTC.

V usage is TRBV5-1 and J usage is TRBJ1-2; TRBD1 matches 7 bases. Trimming at V came to 3 bases and at J to 3 bases, leaving 5 bases not matched to a gene. CDR3 length equals 14 residues. Germline CDR1 and CDR2: SGHRS and YFSETQ. The CDR3 sequence: CASSYPGQYYGYTF. In nucleotides, the CDR3 is TGCGCCAGCAGCTACCCGGGACAGTACTATGGCTACACCTTC.

In regard to this clone: The conserved phenylalanine or tryptophan normally closing the CDR3 is absent here, so this likely arose from a read error. Because the CDR3's place on the DNA is in doubt, the DNA is left out and the CDR3 is given as listed by TCRdb. The CDR3 reads CASSLEETSGRL. The V and J genes are TRBV7-2 and TRBJ2-7; TRBD2, as called in the table, went unchecked against the DNA. CDR1 is SGHTA and CDR2 is FQGNSA in the germline V gene. The CDR3 spans 12 residues, counting both ends.

The chain carries TRBV19 and TRBJ1-5, with a possible D match to TRBD1 (5 bases). CDR3 length: 14 residues. With 6 bases removed from V and 7 bases from J, the gap between germline ends came to 16 bases. The V gene's germline CDR1 is LNHDA and CDR2 SQIVND (reference sequence). This CDR3 reads CASRQEQGWQPQHF. The CDR3 DNA follows: TGTGCCAGTAGACAGGAGCAAGGATGGCAGCCCCAGCATTTT.

A single count supports this clone. The V gene is TRBV11-2, the J gene TRBJ2-5; D unclear. Germline V gene data show CDR1 as SGHAT and CDR2 as FQNNGV. The CDR3 spans 17 residues. Trimming took off 1 base at V and 5 bases at J, with 20 bases between the two ends. The CDR3 loop reads CASSLVQVPSLRETQYF. The CDR3 nucleotides read TGTGCCAGCAGCTTAGTCCAGGTCCCATCACTGCGGGAGACCCAGTACTTC.

J is TRBJ2-2 and V is TRBV5-1; no clear D. The CDR3 sequence is 13 residues long. The V gene's germline CDR1 is SGHRS and CDR2 YFSETQ. The V and J ends lost 0 bases and 5 bases respectively, with 5 bases between them. This chain's CDR3 is CASSLVGTGELFF. In nucleotides, the CDR3 is TGCGCCAGCAGCTTGGTGGGTACCGGGGAGCTGTTTTTT.

The CDR3 spells CASSLRVGGIQYF. The CDR3 DNA sequence: TGTGCCAGCAGTCTCCGAGTGGGGGGGATTCAGTACTTC. The chain combines TRBV27 with TRBJ2-4, with 7 positions matching TRBD2. The CDR3 loop spans 13 amino acids. Trimming removed 5 bases from V and 10 bases from J; junction bases left unmatched: 8. The germline gives CDR1 MNHEY, CDR2 SMNVEV (reference sequence).

This clone was detected only a few times. The chain recombines TRBV5-4 with TRBJ1-1; D possibly corresponds to TRBD1 (6 bases). The CDR3 sequence is 13 residues long. Trimming took 1 base from V and 10 from J, leaving 14 bases between them. Germline CDR1 reads SGHNT; CDR2 reads YYREEE (reference sequence). CDR3 residues: CASSLRGAQGAFF. The CDR3 DNA follows: TGTGCCAGCAGCTTGAGGGGGGCACAGGGAGCTTTCTTT.

This clone is deemed medium-sized. This chain uses TRBV6-4 with TRBJ2-2; TRBD1 matches 7 bases. This CDR3 comprises 15 residues. V was clipped by 3 bases and J by 6 bases; unmatched bases: 7. In germline, CDR1 is MRHNA, CDR2 SNTAGT. The CDR3 here is CASSEKGTEPGELFF. CDR3 sequence (DNA): TGTGCCAGCAGTGAAAAAGGGACAGAGCCCGGGGAGCTGTTTTTT.

This clone was seen just once. J is TRBJ2-7 and V is TRBV7-9; D unresolved. This CDR3 spans 15 amino acids. From germline, CDR1 is SEHNR and CDR2 FQNEAQ (reference sequence). V was shortened by 5 bases and J by 3 bases, with 17 bases between the two germline ends. In nucleotides, the CDR3 is TGTGCCAGCAGCCCCCCGCCTCGCGGAAACTACGAGCAGTACTTC. This codes for CASSPPPRGNYEQYF.